The rows below give T cell receptor beta chains drawn from one sample of a study. Using its own MiXCR run on the 5' RACE reads, TCRdb lists one record per CDR3 protein. The sample records about 5,200 distinct CDR3 sequences, 70% to 80% being singletons. Source material: naive CD4+ T cells sorted from blood. These receptors originate from a female donor with breast cancer. CDR3s include the opening cysteine and the closing phenylalanine or tryptophan. Fields, in order: V gene, CDR3 protein.

TRBV20-1 | CSARTGSTSTDTQYF
TRBV7-8 | CASSSQSYTGELFF
TRBV18 | CASSPLGGHTDTQYF
TRBV7-6 | CASSYQTFQETQYF
TRBV12-3/TRBV12-4 | CASSLSGTGVTDTQYF
TRBV7-9 | CASVGGPLVVYEQYF
TRBV5-5 | CASSLVGANTEAFF
TRBV11-2 | CASSLGPANTGELFF
TRBV20-1 | CSASAGLRYNEQFF
TRBV7-8 | CASKGVSSYNSPRHF
TRBV4-1 | CASSQDNTVANEKLFF
TRBV6-6 | CASRGAQETQYF
TRBV18 | CASSALSGIYNEQFF
TRBV7-2 | CASSQGLASYNEQFF
TRBV12-3/TRBV12-4 | CASSPGPERDRVF
TRBV11-2 | CASSIQGLLGETQHF
TRBV29-1 | CSVENSAGNTIYF
TRBV20-1 | CSATYSGVYNEQFF
TRBV4-2 | CASSQDWILPQGSGANVLTF
TRBV13 | CASSRRRSGTNSPLHF
TRBV12-3/TRBV12-4 | CASSSRLEGWQETQYF
TRBV7-3 | CASSLKMASGEDTQYF
TRBV5-1 | CASSLSSGAETQYF
TRBV10-3 | CAIGEQAYYGYTF
TRBV20-1 | CSARDARGTYEQYF
TRBV3-1 | CASSPGWDTEQYF
TRBV11-3 | CASGLTQGAVGGYTF
TRBV4-2 | CASSQAVTGGGSYEQYF
TRBV20-1 | CSASRDRGREQYF
TRBV6-1 | CASSRAGGPGNEQFF
TRBV7-3 | CASSLLAGGSYNEQFF
TRBV12-3/TRBV12-4 | CASSLQESTEAFF
TRBV12-3/TRBV12-4 | CASSPQGAVGELFF
TRBV5-1 | CASSLGRGQLQETQYF
TRBV12-3/TRBV12-4 | CASSRAGDGNQPQHF
TRBV20-1 | CSARPTGFNQPQHF
TRBV5-5 | CASSSTPMNTEAFF